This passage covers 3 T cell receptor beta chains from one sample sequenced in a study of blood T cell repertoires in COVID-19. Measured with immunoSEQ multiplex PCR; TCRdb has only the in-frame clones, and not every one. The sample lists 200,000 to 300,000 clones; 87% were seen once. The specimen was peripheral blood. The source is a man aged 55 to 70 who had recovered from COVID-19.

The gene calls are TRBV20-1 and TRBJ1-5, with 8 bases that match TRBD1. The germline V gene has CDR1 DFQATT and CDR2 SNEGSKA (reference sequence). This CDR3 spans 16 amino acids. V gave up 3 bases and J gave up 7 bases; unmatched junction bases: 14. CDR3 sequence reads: CSASEFGAGGWQPQHF. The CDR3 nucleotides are TGCAGTGCTAGTGAGTTCGGGGCAGGGGGCTGGCAGCCCCAGCATTTT.

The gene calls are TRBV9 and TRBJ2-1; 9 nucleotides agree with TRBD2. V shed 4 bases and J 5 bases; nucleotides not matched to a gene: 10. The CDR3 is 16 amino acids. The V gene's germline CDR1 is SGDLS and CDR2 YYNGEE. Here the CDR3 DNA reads TGTGCCAGCAGCTCCCGCGCGGGGGGGCCCAACAATGAGCAGTTCTTC. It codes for CASSSRAGGPNNEQFF. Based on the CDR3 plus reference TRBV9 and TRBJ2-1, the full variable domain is DSGVTQTPKHLITATGQRVTLRCSPRSGDLSVYWYQQSLDQGLQFLIQYYNGEERAKGNILERFSAQQFPDLHSELNLSSLELGDSALYFCASSSRAGGPNNEQFFGPGTRLTVL.

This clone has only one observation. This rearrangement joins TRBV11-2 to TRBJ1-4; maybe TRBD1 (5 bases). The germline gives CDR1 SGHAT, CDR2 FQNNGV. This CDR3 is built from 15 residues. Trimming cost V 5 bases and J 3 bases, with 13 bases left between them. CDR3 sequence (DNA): TGTGCCAGCAGCGTGCAGGGTTGGCCTAATGAAAAACTGTTTTTT. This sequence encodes CASSVQGWPNEKLFF.